The table lists the clone carrying this TCR beta chain with many counts. The antigen is undetermined. Samples came from axillary lymph nodes draining the breast cancer. This sample was included in a study of breast tumors, draining lymph nodes, adjacent tissues. Whole-study findings and limits: The data were judged consistent with most tumor T cells coming from lymph node and expanding in tumor.

The CDR3 is 17 amino acids. Germline values: CDR1 MDHEN, CDR2 SYDVKM. V was trimmed by 5 bases and J by 0 bases, leaving 17 bases between them. In TCRdb, the multiplex PCR reads were re-called with MiXCR into one record per CDR3 protein. The sample holds about 230,000 distinct CDR3 sequences; about 34% are singletons and the top ten take 1.4%. The sequence derives from a female donor with breast cancer. Some clones in this sample may be carry-over from other donors' samples. The specimen sequenced was axillary lymph node tissue. The chain combines TRBV28 with TRBJ1-3; D perhaps matches TRBD1 (5 bases). In DNA form, the CDR3 reads TGTGCCAGCAGTCGCCCGGGACGTACTGCCTCTGGAAACACCATATATTTT. It translates to CASSRPGRTASGNTIYF.